One sample yielded the 14 T cell receptor beta chains listed below, sequenced in a study of T cell clusters in autoimmune cytopenias. One tube held mixed TRB-A and TRB-B primer pools for touch-down PCR. One entry per CDR3 protein, without DNA, is what TCRdb gives after re-calling the multiplex PCR reads. Its table lists about 4,900 distinct CDR3 sequences. Some 38,000 genome equivalents of blood DNA were amplified for TRB. Material for sequencing was peripheral blood. The source of these receptors is a human donor with an autoimmune cytopenia or autoimmune hepatitis (not recorded which).

V and J are TRBV11-2 and TRBJ1-1. This CDR3 has 13 residues. Per germline, CDR1 SGHAT and CDR2 FQNNGV. The CDR3: CASSYRMNTEAFF.

The chain links TRBV20-1 to TRBJ1-6; TCRdb names TRBD1, which stays unverified in the absence of DNA. This CDR3 spans 13 amino acids. CDR1 DFQATT and CDR2 SNEGSKA come from the germline V gene (reference sequence). The CDR3 loop reads CSARDRGRSPLHF.

Frequency places this clonotype as medium-sized. The V call is TRBV6-5, the J call TRBJ1-4; as DNA is missing, the TRBD1 call by TCRdb cannot be tested. Germline V gene lookup returns CDR1 MNHEY and CDR2 SVGAGI. The CDR3 length is 15 residues. The CDR3 loop is CASSYSTGGWEKLFF.

The chain has TRBV5-1 and TRBJ1-1; TCRdb picks TRBD1, but there is no DNA to check that call. Per germline, CDR1 SGHRS and CDR2 YFSETQ. The CDR3 covers 15 residues. CDR3 amino acids: CASSFRTGTNTEAFF.

The chain carries TRBV30 and TRBJ1-4; TCRdb selects TRBD1, and the lack of DNA leaves this call unchecked. The CDR3 sequence is 16 residues long. From germline, CDR1 is GTSNPN and CDR2 SVGIG (reference sequence). The CDR3 protein is CAWSRGQGGRQEKLFF.

This clonotype is medium-sized by frequency. The rearrangement links TRBV6-1 to TRBJ1-5; TCRdb lists TRBD1, though no DNA is available to test this call. CDR3 length: 16 residues. From germline, CDR1 is MNHNS and CDR2 SASEGT. CDR3: CASSEMGQGRNQPQHF.

The chain couples TRBV4-2 to TRBJ2-3; without DNA, the TCRdb call of TRBD2 cannot be checked. Germline CDR1 reads LGHNA; CDR2 reads YNFKEQ. The CDR3 has 19 amino acids. The CDR3 is CASSQERASGSRGTDTQYF.

Judged by frequency, this clonotype is medium-sized. This sequence joins TRBV6-5 and TRBJ2-5; TCRdb picks TRBD1, but there is no DNA to check that call. Looked up from germline, CDR1 is MNHEY and CDR2 is SVGAGI. The CDR3 totals 15 residues. CDR3 protein: CASRLTGIVEETQYF.

The chain employs TRBV5-1 and TRBJ2-3; TCRdb returns TRBD1, unconfirmable since there is no DNA. The CDR3 has 13 residues. Looked up from germline, CDR1 is SGHRS and CDR2 is YFSETQ. The CDR3 loop reads CASRKGGTDTQYF.

V gene TRBV6-5 combines with J gene TRBJ2-5; TCRdb's D call of TRBD2 is untestable without DNA. Germline assignment: CDR1 MNHEY and CDR2 SVGAGI. This CDR3 region has 16 residues. CDR3 loop: CASSEPGTSNRESQYF.

This clonotype is identified as medium-sized (0.01 to 0.1%) from frequency. V usage is TRBV6-6 and J usage is TRBJ2-3; TCRdb picks TRBD2, but there is no DNA to check that call. Looked up from germline, CDR1 is MNHNY and CDR2 is SVGAGI (reference sequence). The CDR3 totals 15 residues. CDR3: CASSTDGRDTDTQYF.

Considering frequency, this clonotype is medium-sized. The rearrangement links TRBV19 to TRBJ2-2; TCRdb reports TRBD1, a call that lacks DNA to check it against. This CDR3 is built from 15 residues. Per germline, CDR1 LNHDA and CDR2 SQIVND (reference sequence). CDR3 sequence reads: CASSARQGRAGELFF.

The chain uses TRBV20-1 and TRBJ2-2; the TCRdb call, TRBD2, lacks DNA for checking. This CDR3 has 16 amino acids. CDR1 DFQATT and CDR2 SNEGSKA come from the germline V gene (reference sequence). This CDR3 reads CSASAAGGRGAGELFF.

By frequency, this clonotype registers medium-sized. The chain recombines TRBV29-1 with TRBJ2-5; TCRdb proposes TRBD2, but this gene call is untestable without DNA. The CDR3 is 13 amino acids. Germline CDR1 is SQVTM and CDR2 is ANQGSEA. The CDR3 here is CSVAWLATETQYF.